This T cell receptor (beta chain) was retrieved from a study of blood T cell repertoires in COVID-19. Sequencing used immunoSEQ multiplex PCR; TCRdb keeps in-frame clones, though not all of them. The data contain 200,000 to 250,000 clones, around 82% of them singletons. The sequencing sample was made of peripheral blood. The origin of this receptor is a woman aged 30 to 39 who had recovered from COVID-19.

The CDR3 loop is CSVRGWAGVGTDTQYF. The CDR3 coding sequence is TGCAGCGTTCGGGGATGGGCGGGAGTTGGCACAGATACGCAGTATTTT. The chain couples TRBV29-1 to TRBJ2-3; 7 bases align to TRBD2. This CDR3 region has 16 residues. Germline values: CDR1 SQVTM, CDR2 ANQGSEA. Trimming took 5 bases from V and 1 from J; bases not matched to a gene: 12.